This T cell receptor (beta chain) was captured by sequencing in a study of blood T cell repertoires in COVID-19 (dated by TCRdb to about 2020). Study-wide context: Collaborator samples came from the United States, Italy and Spain and covered acute and convalescent phases of COVID-19. The material from the prospective study consisted of cDNA or gDNA derived from T cells, B-cell-depleted T cells, or PBMCs. Deeply sampled blood TCRbeta repertoires from subjects exposed to, actively infected with, or recovered from COVID-19 were included in the dataset. A freely available public database, intended as a resource for researchers studying the immune response to SARS-CoV-2, is where the repertoires were released. Samples were obtained from the ongoing ImmuneRACE study (first 160 participants) and from 1,200 or so subjects provided by 6 global collaborators. A de-identified subject ID, COVID-19 status, age in years and sex were almost always included in the sample metadata. Where available, HLA class I and class II types were obtained from metadata supplied by the sample provider rather than from assay-based typing. What the work shows at the level of the full study, not this receptor alone: The quantity of clinical and demographic metadata differed by source and by participant and was supplied without curation.

Worth noting for this clone: Its antigen is currently not known. Base qualities are not recorded, but no much larger clone differs from it by a single base.

Taken from the germline V gene, the CDR1 and CDR2 loops are SNHLY and FYNNEI. Its CDR3 holds 16 amino acids, cysteine through phenylalanine. CDR3 DNA is the only sequence kept; it has 48 bases, read in frame from the first base. Trimming accounts for 4 bases at V and 5 bases at J, while the number of junction bases matched to no gene is 11. Collaborating institutions collected whole blood in K2EDTA tubes following their own protocols. For TCRbeta analysis, collaborator samples were shipped as frozen whole blood, as isolated PBMCs, or as DNA extracted from either sample type. The immunoSEQ Assay, a bias-controlled multiplex PCR, was used to amplify TCRbeta CDR3 regions from genomic DNA. The published analysis was carried out like this. Nucleated cell counts per sample were estimated from amplification of reference gene primers within the assay. To quantify the absolute abundance of each unique TCRbeta CDR3 rearrangement, sequence reads were collapsed and filtered. For each sample, productive Simpson clonality was calculated by taking the square root of Simpson's diversity index across productive rearrangements. As stored in TCRdb, this immuneACCESS dataset retains in-frame rearrangements with V and J assigned. A fraction of the clones does not appear; measured against another copy, unresolved V genes explain less than half of the discrepancy, and the remainder lacks a known reason. That table furnishes V, J and clone size, whereas the DNA furnished D and trimming. The sample table holds 70,000 to 100,000 clones, of which roughly 80% were seen once. The ten largest clones add up to roughly a sixth of the sample.

This clonotype was sampled from a woman of 80 years or more with acute or convalescent COVID-19. The chain employs TRBV2 and TRBJ2-3, with TRBD1 identical over 8 junction bases. The sample comprised peripheral blood. This receptor has the CDR3 CASSAAPTGEGDTQYF. The bases read TGTGCCAGCAGTGCGGCCCCGACAGGGGAAGGAGATACGCAGTATTTT.